This T cell receptor beta chain stems from a study of shared clonotypes between healthy human individuals. Findings and caveats of the study: Researchers sampled only blood; tissue repertoires likely differ.

The CDR3 is made up of 13 amino acids. V lost 2 bases and J lost 4, with 9 bases in between. Germline V CDR1 and CDR2: SGHRS, YFSETQ. Donation came from healthy HIV-negative adults that had no recent acute infections or vaccinations. Genomic DNA came from tens of millions of PBMCs in unsorted samples. Remarks on this clone: Its antigen is not known.

The authors distributed each subset's genomic DNA evenly over several immunoSEQ plates. Libraries were prepared by immunoSEQ multiplex PCR; TCRdb keeps only in-frame clonotypes and omits some of them. This sample has nearly 500,000 clones, with 70% to 80% found just once. The gene calls are TRBV5-1 and TRBJ2-5, with a possible D match to TRBD1 (5 bases). Material for sequencing was PBMCs. The TCR was taken from a woman between 40 and 55 years old in good health. Some clones in this sample may be carry-over from other donors' samples. CDR3: CASSFQGGETQYF. In nucleotides, the CDR3 is TGCGCCAGCAGCTTTCAGGGTGGAGAGACCCAGTACTTC.